The next 9 T cell receptor beta chains were all read from a single sample in a study of blood T cell repertoires in COVID-19. Measured with immunoSEQ multiplex PCR; TCRdb has only the in-frame clones, and not every one. The sample includes hundreds of thousands of clones, around four fifths of them seen just once. The sample was peripheral blood. The receptors derive from a woman between 45 and 65 years old with active or convalescent COVID-19.

The genes are TRBV5-1 and TRBJ2-3; 14 nucleotides line up with TRBD2. In germline, CDR1 is SGHRS, CDR2 YFSETQ. V gave up 0 bases and J gave up 1 base; unmatched junction bases: 7. This CDR3 spans 19 amino acids. This CDR3 reads CASSLGRLAGGPGTDTQYF. The CDR3 nucleotides read TGCGCCAGCAGCTTGGGCCGACTAGCGGGAGGGCCTGGCACAGATACGCAGTATTTT.

The genes are TRBV6-6 and TRBJ1-2; a possible D gene is TRBD1 (5 bases). CDR3 length: 15 amino acids. Germline CDR1 MNHNY, CDR2 SVGAGI (reference sequence). V lost 0 bases to trimming and J lost 5 bases, with 13 bases between them. CDR3 protein: CASSYSNQGQYGYTF. In nucleotides, the CDR3 is TGTGCCAGCAGTTACTCGAATCAGGGCCAGTATGGCTACACCTTC.

This clone was detected only once. This chain links TRBV23-1 with TRBJ2-3; a weak D match, TRBD2 (6 bases). TRBV23-1 is treated as an ORF (open reading frame) with a function not yet certain. Trimming removed 0 bases at V and 0 bases at J, with 10 bases between. This CDR3 is built from 16 residues. The CDR3 is CASSQSEGTSTDTQYF. For the CDR3, the DNA is TGCGCCAGCAGTCAATCGGAGGGGACTAGCACAGATACGCAGTATTTT.

V gene TRBV5-5 combines with J gene TRBJ2-7, with TRBD1 matching over 7 bases. CDR3 length: 17 amino acids. In germline, CDR1 is SGHKS, CDR2 YYEKEE (reference sequence). J lost 1 base, V lost 7 bases, and 17 bases had no gene match. The CDR3 sequence is CASEKGIRDRLSYEQYF. CDR3 coding DNA: TGTGCCAGCGAAAAGGGGATCCGGGACAGACTATCCTACGAGCAGTACTTC.

The V and J genes are TRBV4-1 and TRBJ2-3, with 16 positions matching TRBD2. The CDR3 covers 21 residues. Germline V gene lookup returns CDR1 MGHRA and CDR2 YSYEKL. The trim removed 0 bases at V and 0 bases at J, leaving 9 bases unmatched. Written as DNA, the CDR3 is TGCGCCAGCAGCCAAGACCATTTACCGGGACTAGCGGGAGGGAGCACAGATACGCAGTATTTT. Protein product: CASSQDHLPGLAGGSTDTQYF.

The chain has TRBV25-1 and TRBJ1-1; tentative D call: TRBD1 (6 bases). The V gene's germline CDR1 is MGHDK and CDR2 SYGVNS. This CDR3 is built from 12 residues. V was clipped by 4 bases and J by 9 bases, with 12 bases between them. This CDR3 is CASSGRDTKAFF. The CDR3 nucleotides read TGTGCCAGCAGTGGCCGGGACACCAAAGCTTTCTTT.

The CDR3: CASSGGDRPGYTF. The CDR3 coding sequence is TGTGCCAGCAGTGGAGGGGACAGGCCCGGCTACACCTTC. The V and J genes are TRBV28 and TRBJ1-2, with 8 bases fitting TRBD1. Trimming cost V 5 bases and J 8 bases; bases outside gene matches: 7. There are 13 residues in the CDR3. From germline, CDR1 is MDHEN and CDR2 SYDVKM.

The gene calls are TRBV2 and TRBJ2-2, with 9 bases lining up with TRBD2. Germline CDR1 reads SNHLY; CDR2 reads FYNNEI. With 4 bases clipped from V and 2 bases from J, the junction kept 5 bases outside the gene matches. CDR3 length: 16 residues. This CDR3 is CASSGQTSGNTGELFF. In nucleotides, the CDR3 is TGTGCCAGCAGTGGTCAGACTAGCGGTAACACCGGGGAGCTGTTTTTT.

This chain connects TRBV9 to TRBJ2-2, with 10 bases matching TRBD2. The CDR3 loop spans 18 amino acids. CDR1 is SGDLS and CDR2 is YYNGEE in the germline V gene. J gave up 4 bases and V 0 bases, and 9 bases lay outside the gene matches. The CDR3, as DNA: TGTGCCAGCAGCGTAGAAGGACTGAGACTAGCGGGCACCGGGGAGCTGTTTTTT. It specifies CASSVEGLRLAGTGELFF.